A selection of T cell receptor beta chains follows, all from one sample in a study of shared clonotypes between healthy human individuals. Assay: immunoSEQ multiplex PCR; the TCRdb copy retains only in-frame clones and omits some. The sample holds around 1.9 million clones, 93% seen once. The sequenced material came from naive CD8+ T cells from PBMCs. The source of these receptors is a man younger than 30 in good health. Some clones in this sample may be carry-over from other donors' samples. Both conserved end residues are part of each CDR3. The D gene is left open where the match is weak. Size values are once, few and many counts, or a class for expanded clones, and some rows have none.

TRBV6-6,TRBJ2-7,TRBD1,NA,TGTGCCAGCAGTCCACTCCTGGCAGGGGGAAGCTACGAGCAGTACTTC,CASSPLLAGGSYEQYF
TRBV27,TRBJ2-5,NA,NA,TGTGCCAGCAGTTCCGTTCCTGTTCCCCACCAAGAGACCCAGTACTTC,CASSSVPVPHQETQYF
TRBV11-2,TRBJ2-2,NA,NA,TGTGCCAGCAGGGGTGATGACGGTAACACCGGGGAGCTGTTTTTT,CASRGDDGNTGELFF
TRBV7-6,TRBJ1-2,NA,NA,TGTGCCAGCAGCTTATTTGCAGGCGGAAGTAACTATGGCTACACCTTC,CASSLFAGGSNYGYTF
TRBV28,TRBJ1-4,NA,NA,TGTGCCAGCAGCACGAATGAAAAACTGTTTTTT,CASSTNEKLFF
TRBV29-1,TRBJ2-7,NA,NA,TGCAGCGTTGAGGTCGGGAGTAGCTACGAGCAGTACTTC,CSVEVGSSYEQYF
TRBV30,TRBJ1-2,TRBD1,NA,TGTGCCTGCCGGGACAGGGATTTCTATGGCTACACCTTC,CACRDRDFYGYTF
TRBV5-8,TRBJ2-1,NA,NA,TGTGCCAGCAGCCTATTATACGGGGGCGAGCAGTTCTTC,CASSLLYGGEQFF
TRBV7-8,TRBJ2-1,TRBD1,NA,TGTGCCAGCAGCTCCCGCGACAGGGGACCCTACAATGAGCAGTTCTTC,CASSSRDRGPYNEQFF
TRBV27,TRBJ1-2,NA,once,TGTGCCAGCAGCGAGACCCGGTTGGGTGGCTACACCTTC,CASSETRLGGYTF
TRBV11-2,TRBJ2-5,NA,NA,TGTGCCAGCAGCCCCAGGGACCGGAGAGACCAGTACTTC,CASSPRDRRDQYF
TRBV30,TRBJ1-6,NA,NA,TGTGCCTGGAAAAGCTCCTATAATTCACCCCTCCACTTT,CAWKSSYNSPLHF
TRBV4-1,TRBJ2-7,TRBD1,NA,TGCGCCAGCAGCTACAGACAGGGGACCTCCTACGAGCAGTACTTC,CASSYRQGTSYEQYF
TRBV25-1,TRBJ2-2,NA,NA,TGTGCCAGCAGTGAACCCCCCCGACCCGGGGAGCTGTTTTTT,CASSEPPRPGELFF
TRBV9,TRBJ2-7,TRBD1,NA,TGTGCCAGCAGCCCCGGGGACAGCCCCTACGAGCAGTACTTC,CASSPGDSPYEQYF
TRBV5-7,TRBJ1-4,NA,NA,TGTGCCAGCAGCTTGGGGGCGACGGGTTGGGAAAAACTGTTTTTT,CASSLGATGWEKLFF
TRBV20-1,TRBJ2-1,NA,NA,TGCAGTGCTAGCGATTTGGGTGAGCAGTTCTTC,CSASDLGEQFF
TRBV25-1,TRBJ2-5,NA,once,TGTGCCAGCAGTGAGAAGAGGGTGGGAGAGACCCAGTACTTC,CASSEKRVGETQYF
TRBV28,TRBJ1-1,NA,NA,TGTGCCAGCAGTTGGGCAGTGCTTAACACTGAAGCTTTCTTT,CASSWAVLNTEAFF
TRBV28,TRBJ1-4,NA,NA,TGTGCCAGCGAGGCAACTAATGAAAAACTGTTTTTT,CASEATNEKLFF
TRBV9,TRBJ2-5,NA,NA,TGTGCCAGCAGCGTAGCTCTACGGGGGCTGGAGACCCAGTACTTC,CASSVALRGLETQYF
TRBV28,TRBJ2-1,TRBD1,NA,TGTGCCAGCAGTTTCACATACCGGACAGGGAAGGGTGAGCAGTTCTTC,CASSFTYRTGKGEQFF
TRBV7-2,TRBJ2-3,NA,NA,TGTGCCAGCAGCTTAGTACCAGGACACACAGATACGCAGTATTTT,CASSLVPGHTDTQYF
TRBV11-2,TRBJ2-7,TRBD2,NA,TGTGCCAGCAGCTCCCCGGGGGGGTCCTACGAGCAGTACTTC,CASSSPGGSYEQYF
TRBV5-1,TRBJ2-1,NA,NA,TGCGCCAGCAGCCCGGAACTAGTCGTCTCCTACAATGAGCAGTTCTTC,CASSPELVVSYNEQFF
TRBV29-1,TRBJ2-1,NA,once,TGCAGCGCAGGGGCGGGAAACAATGAGCAGTTCTTC,CSAGAGNNEQFF
TRBV19,TRBJ2-7,NA,NA,TGTGCCAGTAGTATATTTCAGGGACCCTCCTACGAGCAGTACTTC,CASSIFQGPSYEQYF
TRBV5-8,TRBJ2-5,TRBD2,NA,TGTGCCAGCAGTCGGACTAGCGGGCCCAAGGAGACCCAGTACTTC,CASSRTSGPKETQYF
TRBV5-4,TRBJ1-2,TRBD1,NA,TGTGCCAGCAGCCCGGACAGGGAAGCCTATGGCTACACCTTC,CASSPDREAYGYTF
TRBV30,TRBJ2-7,TRBD2,NA,TGTGCCTGGAGCGTGGGGGGGACCTACGAGCAGTACTTC,CAWSVGGTYEQYF
TRBV19,TRBJ2-7,TRBD1,NA,TGTGCCAGTAGTGCCGGACAGGGAAAGGGCTACGAGCAGTACTTC,CASSAGQGKGYEQYF
TRBV5-1,TRBJ1-5,TRBD1,NA,TGCGCCAGCAGCTGGGGGGACAGGGAGAATCAGCCCCAGCATTTT,CASSWGDRENQPQHF
TRBV28,TRBJ1-3,NA,NA,TGTGCCAGCAGCCCCTTCGGGGACGCCTATGGAAACACCATATATTTT,CASSPFGDAYGNTIYF
TRBV27,TRBJ1-2,NA,NA,TGTGCCAGCAGTTTATCGGGGCGGTATGGCTACACCTTC,CASSLSGRYGYTF
TRBV7-6,TRBJ2-3,NA,NA,TGTGCCAGCAGCTTAGGTCCAAGGGATACGCAGTATTTT,CASSLGPRDTQYF